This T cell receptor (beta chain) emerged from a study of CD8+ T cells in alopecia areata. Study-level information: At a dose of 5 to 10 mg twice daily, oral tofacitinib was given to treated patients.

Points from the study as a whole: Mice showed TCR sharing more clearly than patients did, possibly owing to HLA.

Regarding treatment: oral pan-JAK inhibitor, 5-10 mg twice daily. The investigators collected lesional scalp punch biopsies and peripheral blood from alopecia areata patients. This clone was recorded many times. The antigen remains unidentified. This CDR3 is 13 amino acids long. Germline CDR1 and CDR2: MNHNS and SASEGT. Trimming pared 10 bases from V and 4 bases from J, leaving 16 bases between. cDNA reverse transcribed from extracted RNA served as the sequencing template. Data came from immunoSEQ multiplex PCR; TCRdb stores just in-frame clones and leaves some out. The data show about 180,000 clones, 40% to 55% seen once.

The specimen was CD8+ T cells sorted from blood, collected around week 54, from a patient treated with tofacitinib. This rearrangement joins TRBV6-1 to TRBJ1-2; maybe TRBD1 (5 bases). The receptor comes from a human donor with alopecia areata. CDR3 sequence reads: CATFGQQLYGYTF. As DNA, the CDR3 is TGTGCCACCTTCGGACAACAACTCTATGGCTACACCTTC.